Listed below are T cell receptor beta chains from one sample, sequenced in a study of OX40 agonist ivuxolimab in advanced cancers. Assay: immunoSEQ multiplex PCR; the TCRdb copy retains only in-frame clones and omits some. The sample has about 99,000 clones, about 96% seen once. Sequences were derived from CD4+ or CD8+ T cells sorted from blood, sampled in a trial of the OX40 agonist ivuxolimab. These TCRs come from an adult with an advanced solid tumor such as melanoma, head and neck, liver or kidney cancer. The CDR3 runs from the conserved cysteine through the conserved F or W. D genes are given only for firm matches. Clone size is given for some rows only: seen once, a few or many times, or a class if the clone is expanded.

NA,NA,TRBV29-1,TRBJ1-1,CSVEDIIRNTEAFF,TGCAGCGTTGAAGATATAATCCGGAACACTGAAGCTTTCTTT
few,TRBD1,TRBV7-6,TRBJ2-5,CASSKKQGALETQYF,TGTGCCAGCAGCAAAAAACAGGGGGCCCTGGAGACCCAGTACTTC
many,NA,TRBV15,TRBJ1-1,CATSRDGWQGALRGNTEAFF,TGTGCCACCAGCAGAGATGGGTGGCAGGGTGCCCTCAGAGGGAACACTGAAGCTTTCTTT
NA,NA,TRBV15,TRBJ2-7,CATSGGGLGEQYF,TGTGCCACCAGCGGGGGTGGACTGGGCGAGCAGTACTTC
NA,NA,TRBV11-2,TRBJ1-5,CASSLLVGISNQPQHF,TGTGCCAGCAGCTTACTAGTTGGGATTAGCAATCAGCCCCAGCATTTT
NA,NA,TRBV6-5,TRBJ1-6,CASSEGSPLHF,TGTGCCAGCAGTGAAGGTTCACCCCTCCACTTT
NA,NA,TRBV4-1,TRBJ2-1,CASSQTGPNEQFF,TGCGCCAGCAGCCAGACAGGCCCTAATGAGCAGTTCTTC
NA,TRBD1,TRBV14,TRBJ2-7,CASSPWDSYEQYF,TGTGCCAGCAGCCCCTGGGACAGCTACGAGCAGTACTTC
NA,NA,TRBV2,TRBJ2-3,CASSVDRMADTQYF,TGTGCCAGCAGTGTCGACAGGATGGCAGATACGCAGTATTTT
NA,NA,TRBV5-1,TRBJ2-7,CASSLAGLTYEQYF,TGCGCCAGCAGCTTGGCCGGGCTAACCTACGAGCAGTACTTC
NA,NA,TRBV6-1,TRBJ2-3,CASHQDTQYF,TGTGCCAGCCACCAAGATACGCAGTATTTT
NA,NA,TRBV11-2,TRBJ1-2,CASSFSPPGIEADYGYTF,TGTGCCAGCAGCTTTTCCCCCCCAGGGATCGAGGCGGACTATGGCTACACCTTC
NA,NA,TRBV9,TRBJ1-3,CASSEGGNTIYF,TGTGCCAGCAGTGAAGGTGGAAACACCATATATTTT
NA,NA,TRBV23-1,TRBJ1-1,CASSQSGGNTEAFF,TGCGCCAGCAGTCAATCGGGGGGTAACACTGAAGCTTTCTTT
NA,TRBD1,TRBV15,TRBJ2-7,CATSLDRGLSYEQYF,TGTGCCACCAGCTTGGACAGGGGGCTCTCCTACGAGCAGTACTTC
NA,NA,TRBV14,TRBJ2-1,CASSPFQGRSYNEQFF,TGTGCCAGCAGCCCCTTCCAAGGCCGATCCTACAATGAGCAGTTCTTC
NA,NA,TRBV2,TRBJ2-3,CASSGLADTQYF,TGTGCCAGCAGTGGGTTAGCGGATACGCAGTATTTT
NA,NA,TRBV6-5,TRBJ2-1,CASRGSYNEQFF,TGTGCCAGCAGGGGCTCCTACAATGAGCAGTTCTTC
NA,TRBD1,TRBV4-1,TRBJ1-2,CASSGQGGVNYGYTF,TGCGCCAGCAGCGGCCAGGGGGGAGTTAACTATGGCTACACCTTC
NA,TRBD1,TRBV9,TRBJ1-2,CASSVVQTGVLGNYGYTF,TGTGCCAGCAGCGTAGTCCAGACAGGGGTTTTGGGGAACTATGGCTACACCTTC
NA,NA,TRBV9,TRBJ1-2,CASSVVNSGYGYTF,TGTGCCAGCAGCGTAGTCAACAGCGGATATGGCTACACCTTC
NA,NA,TRBV5-6,TRBJ1-1,CASSLWTERNTEAFF,TGTGCCAGCAGCTTGTGGACAGAGAGGAACACTGAAGCTTTCTTT
NA,NA,TRBV5-5,TRBJ1-6,CASSYDTYPNSPLHF,TGTGCCAGCAGCTATGACACTTACCCTAATTCACCCCTCCACTTT
NA,TRBD2,TRBV9,TRBJ2-1,CASSTGTSGEEQFF,TGTGCCAGCAGTACCGGGACTAGCGGGGAAGAGCAGTTCTTC
NA,TRBD2,TRBV6-1,TRBJ2-5,CASSEEGRGFGETQYF,TGTGCCAGCAGTGAAGAGGGGCGGGGGTTCGGAGAGACCCAGTACTTC
NA,TRBD2,TRBV7-3,TRBJ2-1,CASSSTGTSGTNEQFF,TGTGCCAGCAGCTCAACCGGGACTAGCGGGACCAATGAGCAGTTCTTC
NA,TRBD1,TRBV9,TRBJ2-2,CASSDSGQGADGELFF,TGTGCCAGCAGCGATTCGGGGCAGGGGGCGGACGGGGAGCTGTTTTTT
NA,NA,TRBV5-1,TRBJ2-7,CASSDEQRASYEQYF,TGCGCCAGCAGCGACGAGCAGCGGGCCTCCTACGAGCAGTACTTC
NA,NA,TRBV7-9,TRBJ2-1,CASSLEEGGPHNEQFF,TGTGCCAGCAGCTTAGAAGAGGGGGGGCCTCACAATGAGCAGTTCTTC
once,NA,TRBV7-9,TRBJ1-3,CASSLTVDSGNTIYF,TGTGCCAGCAGCTTGACGGTAGACTCTGGAAACACCATATATTTT
NA,NA,TRBV13,TRBJ2-5,CASSLGGSGQETQYF,TGTGCCAGCAGCTTAGGAGGCTCGGGCCAAGAGACCCAGTACTTC
NA,TRBD1,TRBV6-1,TRBJ1-5,CASRETGGSGQPQHF,TGTGCCAGCAGGGAAACAGGGGGGTCAGGTCAGCCCCAGCATTTT
NA,TRBD2,TRBV27,TRBJ2-3,CASSFLAGDLDTQYF,TGTGCCAGCAGTTTCTTAGCGGGGGATTTGGATACGCAGTATTTT
NA,NA,TRBV19,TRBJ2-7,CASMAGKYDEQYF,TGTGCCAGTATGGCAGGGAAATACGACGAGCAGTACTTC
NA,TRBD1,TRBV4-1,TRBJ2-1,CASSPLTGLYNEQFF,TGCGCCAGCAGCCCGCTGACAGGGCTCTACAATGAGCAGTTCTTC
NA,NA,TRBV4-3,TRBJ2-7,CASSQGDPSYEQYF,TGCGCCAGCAGCCAAGGGGATCCCTCCTACGAGCAGTACTTC
NA,TRBD1,TRBV15,TRBJ2-3,CATSRERDRYTDTQYF,TGTGCCACCAGCAGAGAGCGGGACAGGTACACAGATACGCAGTATTTT
NA,NA,TRBV7-6,TRBJ2-7,CASSLRDNYEQYF,TGTGCCAGCAGCTTAAGGGACAATTACGAGCAGTACTTC
NA,NA,TRBV11-2,TRBJ1-4,CASSFGIIGEKLFF,TGTGCCAGCAGCTTCGGGATAATCGGTGAAAAACTGTTTTTT
NA,TRBD1,TRBV28,TRBJ1-5,CASTTDRGLQPQHF,TGTGCCAGCACCACGGACAGGGGGCTTCAGCCCCAGCATTTT
NA,NA,TRBV5-8,TRBJ1-5,CASSLTGGGDQPQHF,TGTGCCAGCAGCTTGACGGGGGGTGGCGATCAGCCCCAGCATTTT
NA,NA,TRBV11-2,TRBJ1-1,CASSFEGTEAFF,TGTGCCAGCAGCTTCGAGGGGACTGAAGCTTTCTTT
once,NA,TRBV28,TRBJ2-5,CASTLGETQYF,TGTGCCAGCACCCTTGGAGAGACCCAGTACTTC